This TCR beta chain appears in the sequencing data of a study of Ad26.COV2.S vaccination and SARS-CoV-2 variants. CDR3 size: 14 residues. V gave up 5 bases and J gave up 5 bases; unmatched junction bases: 4. Germline V gives CDR1 KGHDR, CDR2 SFDVKD. The sample holds a few counts of this clone. The treatment here: 15 to 20 received Ad26.COV2.S at low or high dose, single or two shots; about 5 received placebo; per-sample allocation not given. Sampling occurred on day 63 after the first vaccine or placebo injection. Produced via immunoSEQ multiplex PCR; TCRdb's table is partial and in-frame only. The sample lists some 320,000 clones; around 84% were seen once.

The sample consisted of peripheral blood, taken in a trial of Ad26.COV2.S vaccine versus placebo. The chain uses TRBV24-1 and TRBJ2-7; 11 positions agree with TRBD1. This sequence was found in a person aged 18-65 years who received the Ad26.COV2.S COVID-19 vaccine or a placebo. This CDR3 reads CATSGGQGDDEQYF. The CDR3 DNA follows: TGTGCCACCAGTGGGGGACAGGGGGACGACGAGCAGTACTTC.